The rows below give T cell receptor beta chains drawn from one sample of a study of shared clonotypes between healthy human individuals. Sequencing was performed with immunoSEQ multiplex PCR; in TCRdb, only in-frame clones are kept and a portion is missing. This sample has about 990,000 clones, with approximately 80% found just once. Sequencing was performed on memory CD4+ T cells from PBMCs. The receptor set was obtained from a man aged 18 to 30 in good health. Some clones in this sample may be carry-over from other donors' samples. Each CDR3 is given with its conserved first and last residue. Each record gives: clone size, V gene, D gene, J gene, CDR3 protein, CDR3 DNA. The D gene is left open where the match is weak. Expanded clones get a size class; other rows say once, few or many, or leave the size out.

size: .
V: TRBV4-1
D: .
J: TRBJ1-5
CDR3: CASSQGYIQGNQPQHF
DNA: TGCGCCAGCAGCCAGGGATATATTCAGGGGAACCAGCCCCAGCATTTT

size: .
V: TRBV5-4
D: .
J: TRBJ2-2
CDR3: CASSPREHIDTGELFF
DNA: TGTGCCAGCAGCCCACGGGAACACATAGACACCGGGGAGCTGTTTTTT

size: .
V: TRBV4-3
D: TRBD1
J: TRBJ1-2
CDR3: CASSPIPHGTGSYGYTF
DNA: TGCGCCAGCAGCCCCATTCCGCACGGGACAGGGTCGTATGGCTACACCTTC

size: .
V: TRBV5-6
D: TRBD1
J: TRBJ1-2
CDR3: CASSPTRGPSNYGYTF
DNA: TGTGCCAGCAGCCCTACCAGGGGGCCCTCTAACTATGGCTACACCTTC

size: .
V: TRBV30
D: .
J: TRBJ1-2
CDR3: CAWGVRDNYGYTF
DNA: TGTGCCTGGGGGGTTCGGGATAACTATGGCTACACCTTC

size: .
V: TRBV7-6
D: .
J: TRBJ2-5
CDR3: CASIERGGWTQYF
DNA: TGTGCCAGCATCGAACGAGGGGGATGGACCCAGTACTTC

size: .
V: TRBV5-6
D: .
J: TRBJ1-1
CDR3: CASSSGRAGEAFF
DNA: TGTGCCAGCAGCAGCGGCAGGGCAGGTGAAGCTTTCTTT

size: .
V: TRBV7-9
D: .
J: TRBJ2-3
CDR3: CASSQDTQYF
DNA: TGTGCCAGCAGCCAGGATACGCAGTATTTT

size: .
V: TRBV18
D: TRBD1
J: TRBJ1-5
CDR3: CASSPTGGSNQPQHF
DNA: TGTGCCAGCTCCCCTACAGGGGGCAGCAATCAGCCCCAGCATTTT

size: .
V: TRBV30
D: .
J: TRBJ1-1
CDR3: CARSGMGLSGTEAFF
DNA: TGTGCCCGGAGTGGAATGGGACTTTCGGGCACTGAAGCTTTCTTT

size: .
V: TRBV6-6
D: TRBD2
J: TRBJ2-7
CDR3: CASRLAGSSYEQYF
DNA: TGTGCCAGCAGGCTAGCGGGAAGCTCCTACGAGCAGTACTTC

size: few
V: TRBV19
D: .
J: TRBJ1-5
CDR3: CASSIAGPYQPQHF
DNA: TGTGCCAGTAGTATAGCAGGGCCCTATCAGCCCCAGCATTTT

size: once
V: TRBV28
D: TRBD2
J: TRBJ2-2
CDR3: CASSFGLADPSGTGELFF
DNA: TGTGCCAGCAGTTTTGGGCTAGCGGACCCATCTGGCACCGGGGAGCTGTTTTTT

size: once
V: TRBV28
D: TRBD1
J: TRBJ2-7
CDR3: CASSVTGGGYEQYF
DNA: TGTGCCAGCAGTGTGACAGGGGGTGGCTACGAGCAGTACTTC

size: .
V: TRBV27
D: .
J: TRBJ1-2
CDR3: CASSLEGVGGYTF
DNA: TGTGCCAGCAGTTTGGAGGGGGTGGGTGGCTACACCTTC

size: .
V: TRBV28
D: .
J: TRBJ1-3
CDR3: CASSPAGSSGNTIYF
DNA: TGTGCCAGCAGCCCTGCGGGGTCCTCTGGAAACACCATATATTTT

size: once
V: TRBV4-2
D: .
J: TRBJ1-2
CDR3: CASSPDRLNYGYTF
DNA: TGTGCCAGCAGCCCCGACAGGCTGAACTATGGCTACACCTTC